The TCR beta chain under discussion was sequenced for a study of T cells after yellow fever vaccination. Whole-study findings and limits: Reappearance after the booster was observed for most primary-vaccination clones (around 95% CD4, approximately 90% CD8).

About this clonotype itself: Antigen specificity is unknown.

MiXCR, run by TCRdb on the 5' RACE reads, gives a single entry per CDR3 protein. The sample holds some 150,000 distinct CDR3 sequences, about 10% seen once. The receptor was isolated from a man aged 18-30 years who received the YFV17D yellow fever vaccine. Sequencing used CD8+ T cells sorted from PBMCs, obtained 15 days after the yellow fever booster vaccination.

This CDR3 is CASSPFLGSTEAFF. The CDR3 region has the DNA TGTGCCAGCAGCCCATTTCTGGGGTCCACTGAAGCTTTCTTT. The chain is built from TRBV7-9 and TRBJ1-1; D is unresolved. CDR1 is SEHNR, CDR2 FQNEAQ, per germline (reference sequence). Trimming stripped 5 bases from V and 4 bases from J, with 14 bases between. The CDR3 runs 14 residues.